This T cell receptor beta chain emerged from a study of T-cell memory formation after mild COVID-19 (dated by TCRdb to about 2021). Looking at the study overall: TCR sequence clusters from the two donors were found to be largely donor specific. Longitudinal TCRalpha and TCRbeta repertoire sequencing tracked T-cell clones expanding and contracting after mild COVID-19 in a couple of donors. The cohort comprised two young, previously healthy adult volunteers, one female and one male. Here is what the overall study found, with its caveats: SARS-CoV-2 specificity of the second-wave clones peaking on day 37 was not confirmed. Only two mild cases were covered by the study, and larger cohorts that include severe cases with pre-infection samples were considered necessary. Clones contracting from day 15 to 85 had balanced CD4/CD8 phenotypes, while a second wave expanding from day 15 to 37 was biased towards CD4+. Contracting CD4+ clones were found mainly in CM and EM memory subsets, while CD8+ clones were enriched in EMRA. The detection of some responding clones in pre-infection memory suggests that pre-existing cross-reactive memory T cells joined the SARS-CoV-2 response.

V is trimmed back by 0 bases and J by 4 bases, and the junction contains 3 bases that no gene match accounts for. From the cysteine through the phenylalanine, the CDR3 covers 15 amino acids. The only DNA kept is the CDR3, 45 bases in frame from the first base. CDR1 and CDR2, looked up from the germline V gene, are SGDLS and YYNGEE. As for this clonotype: The antigen this receptor binds is unknown. Within one base of it there is no much larger clone, and no base qualities were kept.

This sample was sequenced with an Illumina NovaSeq 6000. TCRalpha and TCRbeta cDNA libraries were constructed by 5'RACE with constant-segment primers, with sample barcodes and unique molecular identifiers being introduced. RNA was extracted from every sample with Trizol reagent. Libraries were amplified in two PCR steps, with a second sample barcode and Illumina TruSeq adapters added in the second step. The libraries were sequenced on an Illumina NovaSeq using 2 x 150 bp paired-end reads. As for the authors' bioinformatics: Reads were demultiplexed and collapsed into UMI-guided consensus sequences with migec v1.2.7. Using mixcr v2.1.11, the UMI consensuses were aligned to TRA and TRB V and J templates and assembled into clonotypes. A clonotype was counted as expanded or contracted only if both edgeR and NoisET called the change significant, with noise models trained on biological replicates. edgeR calls used a false discovery rate-adjusted p below 0.01 and a log2 fold-change threshold of 1. As an exploratory analysis of dynamics, max-normalized trajectories of the 1000 most abundant clonotypes were examined by PCA with hierarchical clustering. Each responding clone was given a CD4 or CD8 phenotype based on the CD4+ and CD8+ repertoires, which had been sequenced separately. Through fastp at Q25 and MiXCR, TCRdb rebuilt clones from the public reads, retaining in-frame beta chains. Every distinct CDR3 protein forms one entry, paired with its most common genes and DNA. For this entry, the V and J calls and clone size follow TCRdb and not the study's own pipeline. This sample holds about 560,000 distinct CDR3 sequences; more than 15% were observed only once. About 12% of the sample goes to the ten largest clones.

Ficoll-Paque density gradient centrifugation was used to isolate PBMCs. The rearrangement joined TRBV9 to TRBJ2-3, and TRBD2 aligns with 9 junction nucleotides. The specimen was PBMCs or a T cell subset sorted from them (not recorded which). This receptor was identified in an adult woman who had mild COVID-19 (a few samples of this study predate the infection). The sample titles of this study are shuffled in the database, so cell type and time point are left out; the donor was told from shared clones. The DNA is as follows: TGTGCCAGCAGCGTAGGACTAGCGGCGGCAGATACGCAGTATTTT. This sequence encodes CASSVGLAAADTQYF.